The present T cell receptor beta chain was sequenced within a study of blood T cell repertoires in COVID-19. About the study: Samples came from the United States, Italy and Spain, spanning acute and convalescent COVID-19.

Generated by immunoSEQ multiplex PCR, the TCRdb table keeps only in-frame clones and is missing some. The profile shows 300,000 to 450,000 clones, 70% to 90% of them singletons. Trimming took off 1 base at V and 2 bases at J, with 7 bases between the two ends. Germline values: CDR1 SGHTA, CDR2 FQGNSA. The CDR3 is 14 residues long. The TCR sequence derives from a woman aged 25 to 39 with COVID-19, enrolled during active disease. V usage is TRBV7-2 and J usage is TRBJ2-3; maybe TRBD2 (5 bases). Sample: peripheral blood. The CDR3 DNA reads TGTGCCAGCAGCTTAGAGACTAACACAGATACGCAGTATTTT. Amino acids: CASSLETNTDTQYF.